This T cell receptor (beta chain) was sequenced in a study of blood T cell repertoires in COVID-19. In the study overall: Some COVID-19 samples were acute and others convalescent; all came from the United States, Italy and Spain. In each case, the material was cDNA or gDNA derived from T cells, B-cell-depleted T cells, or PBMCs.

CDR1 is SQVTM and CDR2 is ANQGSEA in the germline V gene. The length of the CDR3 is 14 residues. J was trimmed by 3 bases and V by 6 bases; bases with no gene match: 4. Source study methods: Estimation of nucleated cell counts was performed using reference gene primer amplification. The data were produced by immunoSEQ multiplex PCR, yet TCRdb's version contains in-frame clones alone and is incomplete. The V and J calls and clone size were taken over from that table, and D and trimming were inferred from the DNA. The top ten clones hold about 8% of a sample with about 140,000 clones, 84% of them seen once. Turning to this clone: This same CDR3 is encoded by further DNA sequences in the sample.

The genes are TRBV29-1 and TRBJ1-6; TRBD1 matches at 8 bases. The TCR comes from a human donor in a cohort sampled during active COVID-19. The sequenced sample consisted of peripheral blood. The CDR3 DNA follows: TGCAGCGTCAGACAGGGGAACTATAATTCACCCCTCCACTTT. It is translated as CSVRQGNYNSPLHF.